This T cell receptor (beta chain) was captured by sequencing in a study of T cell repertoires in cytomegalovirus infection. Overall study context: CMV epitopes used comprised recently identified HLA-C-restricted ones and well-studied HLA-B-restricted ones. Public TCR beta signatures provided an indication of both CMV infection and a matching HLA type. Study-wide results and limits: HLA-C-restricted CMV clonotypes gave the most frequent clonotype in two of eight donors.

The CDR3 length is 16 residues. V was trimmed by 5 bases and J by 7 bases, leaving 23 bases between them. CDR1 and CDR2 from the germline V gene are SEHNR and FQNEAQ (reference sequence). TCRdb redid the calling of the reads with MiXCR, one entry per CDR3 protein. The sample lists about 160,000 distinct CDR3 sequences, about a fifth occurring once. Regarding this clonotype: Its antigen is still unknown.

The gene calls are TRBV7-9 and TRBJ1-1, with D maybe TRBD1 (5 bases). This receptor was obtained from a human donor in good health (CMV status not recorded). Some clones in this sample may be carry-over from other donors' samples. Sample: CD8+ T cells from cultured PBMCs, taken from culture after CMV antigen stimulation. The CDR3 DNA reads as TGTGCCAGCAGCCCCGCGGGGAGGCCACCCGGGGGTGAAGCTTTCTTT. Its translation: CASSPAGRPPGGEAFF.